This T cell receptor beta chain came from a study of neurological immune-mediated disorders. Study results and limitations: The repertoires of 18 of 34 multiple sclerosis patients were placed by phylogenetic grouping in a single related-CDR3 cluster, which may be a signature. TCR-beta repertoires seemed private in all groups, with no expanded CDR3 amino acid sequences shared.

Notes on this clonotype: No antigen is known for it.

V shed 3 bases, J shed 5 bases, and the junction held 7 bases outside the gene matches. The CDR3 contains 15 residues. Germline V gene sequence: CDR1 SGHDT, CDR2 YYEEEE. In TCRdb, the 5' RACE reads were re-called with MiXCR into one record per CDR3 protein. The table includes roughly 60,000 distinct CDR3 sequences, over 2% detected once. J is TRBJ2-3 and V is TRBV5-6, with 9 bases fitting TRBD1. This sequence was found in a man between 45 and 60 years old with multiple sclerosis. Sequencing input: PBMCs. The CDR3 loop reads CASSSTGGWGDTQYF. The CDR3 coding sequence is TGTGCCAGCAGCTCAACAGGGGGCTGGGGAGATACGCAGTATTTT.